Below, 14 T cell receptor beta chains from the same sample are listed, as sequenced in a study of T-cell reconstitution after alpha-beta-depleted transplantation in children. Unique molecular identifiers featured in how the TCRbeta library was prepared. TCRdb processed the PCR reads anew with MiXCR; each CDR3 protein has one entry. The sample has about 540,000 distinct CDR3 sequences; over 25% are singletons. Here the sequenced sample was PBMCs, taken before TCRalphabeta/CD19-depleted stem cell transplant. All receptors come from a boy in the first two years of life with Wiskott-Aldrich syndrome, due to receive a stem cell transplant.

The rearrangement uses TRBV5-5 and TRBJ2-7, with D possibly being TRBD1 (6 bases). The CDR3 loop spans 16 amino acids. Germline V CDR1 and CDR2: SGHKS, YYEKEE (reference sequence). The ends were cut back, 4 bases at V and 2 bases at J, with 19 bases in the middle. The CDR3 region is CASSRGEGVLTYEQYF. CDR3 coding DNA: TGTGCCAGCAGCAGAGGCGAGGGGGTCTTGACCTACGAGCAGTACTTC.

This clonotype has a count of ten or more. This chain uses TRBV5-1 with TRBJ2-7; 7 nucleotides align to TRBD2. The J segment lost 5 bases and the V segment lost 6 bases, leaving 11 bases of the junction unmatched. CDR3 size: 14 residues. Germline assignment: CDR1 SGHRS and CDR2 YFSETQ. CDR3 sequence (DNA): TGCGCCAGCAAGTCACAGAGCGGGACCCACGAGCAGTACTTC. Translated, it gives CASKSQSGTHEQYF.

The rearrangement joins TRBV15 to TRBJ1-3, with D possibly TRBD1 on 5 matching bases. In germline, CDR1 is LNHNV, CDR2 YYDKDF (reference sequence). The CDR3 runs to 13 residues. Trimming stripped 9 bases from V and 4 bases from J, with 13 bases between. The CDR3 sequence: CATNSGGGNTIYF. The CDR3 bases are TGTGCCACGAACTCCGGGGGGGGAAACACCATATATTTT.

This clonotype was detected a few times. The V gene is TRBV20-1, the J gene TRBJ2-7, with D perhaps given as TRBD1 or TRBD2 (5 bases each). Germline CDR1 is DFQATT and CDR2 is SNEGSKA (reference sequence). V was trimmed by 3 bases and J by 3 bases, leaving 15 bases between them. The CDR3 consists of 14 residues. The CDR3 region is CSARRGRGGYEQYF. CDR3 DNA: TGCAGTGCTAGGAGGGGTAGGGGCGGCTACGAGCAGTACTTC.

This clonotype has only a few counts. The chain combines TRBV29-1 with TRBJ2-4; D possibly matches TRBD1 or TRBD2 (5 bases each). Trimming pared 3 bases from V and 5 bases from J, leaving 8 bases between. Germline CDR1 reads SQVTM; CDR2 reads ANQGSEA. The CDR3 totals 12 residues. Here the CDR3 DNA reads TGCAGCGTTGACACGGGACAAAACATTCAGTACTTC. Translating gives CSVDTGQNIQYF.

The CDR3 sequence: CASSFKPNYGYTF. The CDR3 DNA reads TGTGCCAGCAGCTTTAAGCCTAACTATGGCTACACCTTC. The V and J genes are TRBV7-9 and TRBJ1-2; D uncertain. This CDR3 contains 13 residues. The germline V gene has CDR1 SEHNR and CDR2 FQNEAQ (reference sequence). The V end lost 3 bases, the J end lost 0 bases, and 5 bases lay between the germline ends.

This chain joins TRBV24-1 and TRBJ2-6; no reliable D call. V was pared by 9 bases and J by 3 bases, with 5 bases between. Germline lookup yields CDR1 KGHDR and CDR2 SFDVKD. The CDR3 runs 12 residues. The CDR3 spells CATSSGANVLTF. CDR3 bases: TGTGCCACCTCTAGTGGGGCCAACGTCCTGACTTTC.

This clonotype was counted a few times. This sequence joins TRBV12-3 or TRBV12-4 and TRBJ2-1; 14 bases are shared with TRBD2. This CDR3 has 17 residues. V dropped 7 bases and J dropped 9; count of bases not matched to a gene: 14. DNA for the CDR3: TGTGCCAGCAACACAGTACTGGGACTAGCGGGAGTGGGTGAGCAGTTCTTC. Translation: CASNTVLGLAGVGEQFF.

The V call is TRBV5-5, the J call TRBJ2-4, with D perhaps TRBD1 or TRBD2 (5 bases each). Germline values: CDR1 SGHKS, CDR2 YYEKEE (reference sequence). V was pared by 6 bases and J by 5 bases, with 18 bases between. The CDR3 spans 15 residues. The CDR3 is CASTSYGGRENIQYF. The CDR3 DNA reads TGTGCCAGCACCTCCTATGGGGGACGGGAAAACATTCAGTACTTC.

The J gene is TRBJ1-4, the V gene TRBV7-6; D is uncertain. Trimming shortened V by 2 bases and J by 3 bases, and 16 bases separated the two germline ends. Germline CDR1 is SGHVS and CDR2 is FNYEAQ. This CDR3 contains 17 residues. CDR3 sequence reads: CASSLSFFEDPNEKLFF. CDR3 sequence (DNA): TGTGCCAGCAGCTTATCGTTTTTTGAGGATCCTAATGAAAAACTGTTTTTT.

This chain joins TRBV19 and TRBJ2-1; D gene ambiguous. V lost 3 bases and J lost 3, with 6 bases in between. This CDR3 is 13 amino acids long. Per germline, CDR1 LNHDA and CDR2 SQIVND (reference sequence). This CDR3 is CASSISNYNEQFF. The CDR3 DNA reads as TGTGCCAGTAGTATCTCCAACTACAATGAGCAGTTCTTC. Based on the CDR3 plus reference TRBV19 and TRBJ2-1, the full variable domain is DGGITQSPKYLFRKEGQNVTLSCEQNLNHDAMYWYRQDPGQGLRLIYYSQIVNDFQKGDIAEGYSVSREKKESFPLTVTSAQKNPTAFYLCASSISNYNEQFFGPGTRLTVL.

V is TRBV12-5 and J is TRBJ1-3, with unresolved D. From germline, CDR1 is LGHNT and CDR2 FRNRAP. V was pared by 5 bases and J by 0 bases, with 5 bases between. This CDR3 is 13 amino acids long. Here the CDR3 DNA reads TGTGCTAGTGGTCCGCACTCTGGAAACACCATATATTTT. Protein: CASGPHSGNTIYF. Combining the CDR3 with reference TRBV12-5 and TRBJ1-3 gives the whole variable domain DARVTQTPRHKVTEMGQEVTMRCQPILGHNTVFWYRQTMMQGLELLAYFRNRAPLDDSGMPKDRFSAEMPDATLATLKIQPSEPRDSAVYFCASGPHSGNTIYFGEGSWLTVV.

This clonotype was seen a handful of times. The chain is built from TRBV12-3 or TRBV12-4 and TRBJ2-3; maybe TRBD1 (5 bases). The CDR3 loop spans 14 amino acids. Here the CDR3 DNA reads TGTGCTACCGCCTGGTCAGGGAGCACAGATACGCAGTATTTT. Residues: CATAWSGSTDTQYF.

The chain uses TRBV5-1 and TRBJ2-3; TRBD1 matches at 7 bases. This CDR3 is built from 16 residues. V shed 4 bases, J shed 5 bases, and the junction held 13 bases outside the gene matches. Germline V gives CDR1 SGHRS, CDR2 YFSETQ. The CDR3 bases are TGCGCCAGCAGCATACCGACAGGGCCCCGGGTAGATACGCAGTATTTT. This encodes CASSIPTGPRVDTQYF.